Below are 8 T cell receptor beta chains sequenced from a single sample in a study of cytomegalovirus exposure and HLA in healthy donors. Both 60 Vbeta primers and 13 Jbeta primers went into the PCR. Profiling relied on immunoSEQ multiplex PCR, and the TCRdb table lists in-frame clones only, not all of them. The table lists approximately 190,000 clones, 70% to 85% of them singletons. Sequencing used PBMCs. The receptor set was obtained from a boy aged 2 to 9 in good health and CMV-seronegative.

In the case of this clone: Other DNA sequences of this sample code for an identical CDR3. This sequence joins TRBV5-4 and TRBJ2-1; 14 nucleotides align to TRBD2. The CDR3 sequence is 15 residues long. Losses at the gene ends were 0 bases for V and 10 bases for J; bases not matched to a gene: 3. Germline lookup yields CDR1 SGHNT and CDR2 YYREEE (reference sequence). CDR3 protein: CASSLGGLAGGEQFF. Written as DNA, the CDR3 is TGTGCCAGCAGCTTGGGAGGACTAGCGGGGGGCGAGCAGTTCTTC.

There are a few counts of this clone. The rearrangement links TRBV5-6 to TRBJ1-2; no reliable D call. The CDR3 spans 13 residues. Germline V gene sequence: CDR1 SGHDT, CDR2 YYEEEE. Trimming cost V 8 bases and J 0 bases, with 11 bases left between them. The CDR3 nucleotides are TGTGCCAGTTCGGCGGCGTCTAACTATGGCTACACCTTC. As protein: CASSAASNYGYTF. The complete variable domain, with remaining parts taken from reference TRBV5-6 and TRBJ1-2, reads DAGVTQSPTHLIKTRGQQVTLRCSPKSGHDTVSWYQQALGQGPQFIFQYYEEEERQRGNFPDRFSGHQFPNYSSELNVNALLLGDSALYLCASSAASNYGYTFGSGTRLTVV.

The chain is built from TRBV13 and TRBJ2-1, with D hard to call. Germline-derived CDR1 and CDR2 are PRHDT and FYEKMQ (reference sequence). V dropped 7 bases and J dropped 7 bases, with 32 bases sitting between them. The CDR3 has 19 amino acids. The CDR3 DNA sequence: TGTGCCAGCACCCCTCAGAAGAGGATCGGCTTCCCCCCTACGAATGAGCAGTTCTTC. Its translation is CASTPQKRIGFPPTNEQFF.

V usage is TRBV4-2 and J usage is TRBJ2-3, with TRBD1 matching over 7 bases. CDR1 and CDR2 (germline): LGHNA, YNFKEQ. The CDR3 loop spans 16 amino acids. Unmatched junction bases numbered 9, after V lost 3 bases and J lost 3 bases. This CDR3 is CASSQRAQGRTDTQYF. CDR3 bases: TGTGCCAGCAGCCAGAGGGCACAGGGGCGGACAGATACGCAGTATTTT.

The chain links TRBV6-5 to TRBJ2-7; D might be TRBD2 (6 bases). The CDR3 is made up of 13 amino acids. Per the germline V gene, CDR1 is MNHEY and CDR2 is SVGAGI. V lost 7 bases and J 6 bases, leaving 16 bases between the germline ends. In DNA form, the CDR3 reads TGTGCCAGCATGGACTGGGGAGGCTCCGAGCAGTACTTC. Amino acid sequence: CASMDWGGSEQYF.

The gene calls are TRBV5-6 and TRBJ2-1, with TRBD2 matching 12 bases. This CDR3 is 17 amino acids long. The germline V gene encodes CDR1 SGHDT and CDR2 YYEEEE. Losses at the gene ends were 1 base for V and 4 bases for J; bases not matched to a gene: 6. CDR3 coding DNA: TGTGCCAGCAGCTTGTCGGCTAGCGGGGGGGAGTACAATGAGCAGTTCTTC. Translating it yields CASSLSASGGEYNEQFF. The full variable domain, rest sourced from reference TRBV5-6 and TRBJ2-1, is DAGVTQSPTHLIKTRGQQVTLRCSPKSGHDTVSWYQQALGQGPQFIFQYYEEEERQRGNFPDRFSGHQFPNYSSELNVNALLLGDSALYLCASSLSASGGEYNEQFFGPGTRLTVL.

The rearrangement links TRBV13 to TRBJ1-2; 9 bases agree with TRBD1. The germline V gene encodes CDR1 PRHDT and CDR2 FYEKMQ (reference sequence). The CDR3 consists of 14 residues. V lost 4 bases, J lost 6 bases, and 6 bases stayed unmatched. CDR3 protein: CASSWGQGRDGYTF. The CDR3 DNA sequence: TGTGCCAGCAGCTGGGGACAGGGTCGAGATGGCTACACCTTC.

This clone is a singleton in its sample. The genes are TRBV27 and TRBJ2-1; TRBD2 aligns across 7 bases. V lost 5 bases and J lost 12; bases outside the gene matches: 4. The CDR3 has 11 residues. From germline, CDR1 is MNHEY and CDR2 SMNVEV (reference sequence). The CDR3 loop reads CASSAGGGQFF. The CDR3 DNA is TGTGCCAGCAGTGCTGGGGGGGGGCAGTTCTTC.